The clone carrying this TCR beta chain was observed a few times. Its target is unknown. The data originate from a study of identical twins. TCRdb processed the 5' RACE reads anew with MiXCR; each CDR3 protein has one entry. The data contain 1,800,000 or so distinct CDR3 sequences, about 30% of them seen just once; the ten biggest clones take up about 0.3%. Study-wide points: Beta clonotypes that were abundant in cord blood contained fewer insertions, a pattern absent from memory repertoires. Zero-insertion analyses might be partly confounded by invariant T cells like MAIT and iNKT.

The sequenced sample consisted of cord blood. The source of this sequence is a newborn girl in good health.

CDR3 in amino acids: CASGQGGNSPLHF. Written as DNA, the CDR3 is TGTGCCAGCGGACAGGGAGGGAATTCACCCCTCCACTTT. This sequence joins TRBV2 and TRBJ1-6; the match to TRBD1 covers 8 bases. Germline CDR1 SNHLY, CDR2 FYNNEI. The V gene end was trimmed by 8 bases and the J gene end by 7 bases; junction bases not matched to a gene: 4. The CDR3 runs 13 residues.